This T cell receptor beta chain was captured by sequencing in a study of shared clonotypes between healthy human individuals. Study findings and constraints: Larger estimated richness was generally seen in naive subsets than in memory subsets.

CD45RO negativity and positive selection for CCR7 defined naive CD8 cells, a population that excluded terminally differentiated effector memory CD45RA+ cells. Replicate PCRs run on sorted subsets employed roughly 190 ng DNA, approximately 30,000 T cell genomes. Clones were read by immunoSEQ multiplex PCR, and TCRdb kept only the in-frame ones, dropping some. The data contain millions of clones, approximately 94% of them singletons. A note on this clone: Its antigen remains unidentified.

The V end was cut by 0 bases, the J end by 6 bases, with 12 bases between. The CDR3 consists of 15 residues. Germline-derived CDR1 and CDR2 are SGDLS and YYNGEE. The sequence derives from a young man in good health. This sequence joins TRBV9 and TRBJ2-2; weak D call: TRBD2 (6 bases). What was sequenced was naive CD8+ T cells sorted from blood. CDR3 DNA sequence: TGTGCCAGCAGCGTAGGCGGGACTCCCGCCGGGGAGCTGTTTTTT. Residues: CASSVGGTPAGELFF. Complete variable domain (other parts from reference TRBV9 and TRBJ2-2): DSGVTQTPKHLITATGQRVTLRCSPRSGDLSVYWYQQSLDQGLQFLIQYYNGEERAKGNILERFSAQQFPDLHSELNLSSLELGDSALYFCASSVGGTPAGELFFGEGSRLTVL.